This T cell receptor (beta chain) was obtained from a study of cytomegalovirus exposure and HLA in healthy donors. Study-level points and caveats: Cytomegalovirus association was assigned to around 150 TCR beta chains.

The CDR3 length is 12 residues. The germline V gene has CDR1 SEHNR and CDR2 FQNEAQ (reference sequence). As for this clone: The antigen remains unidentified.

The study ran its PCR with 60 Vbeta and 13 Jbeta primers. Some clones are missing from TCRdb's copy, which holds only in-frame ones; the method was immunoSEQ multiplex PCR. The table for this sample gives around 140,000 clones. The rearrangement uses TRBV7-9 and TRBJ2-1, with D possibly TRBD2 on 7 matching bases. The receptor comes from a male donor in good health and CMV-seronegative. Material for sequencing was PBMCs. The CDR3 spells CASEKGEGEQFF. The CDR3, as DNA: TGTGCTAGCGAAAAGGGGGAGGGTGAGCAGTTCTTC.